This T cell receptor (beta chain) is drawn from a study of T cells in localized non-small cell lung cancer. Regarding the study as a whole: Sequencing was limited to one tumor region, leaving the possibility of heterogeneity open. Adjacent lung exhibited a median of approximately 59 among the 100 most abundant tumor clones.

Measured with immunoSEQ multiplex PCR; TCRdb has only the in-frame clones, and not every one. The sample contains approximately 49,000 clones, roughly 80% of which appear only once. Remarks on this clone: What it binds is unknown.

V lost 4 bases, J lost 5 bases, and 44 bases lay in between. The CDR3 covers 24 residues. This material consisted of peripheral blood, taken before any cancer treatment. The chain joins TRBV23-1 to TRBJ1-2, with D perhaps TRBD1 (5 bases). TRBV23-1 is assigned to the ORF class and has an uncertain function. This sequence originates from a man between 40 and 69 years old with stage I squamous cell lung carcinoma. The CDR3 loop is CASSPWTDPGAPDVRHRFNYGYTF. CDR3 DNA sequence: TGCGCCAGCAGTCCGTGGACGGATCCCGGGGCCCCGGACGTGAGGCACCGGTTTAATTATGGCTACACCTTC.